These T cell receptor beta chains were read from a single sample in a study of cytomegalovirus exposure and HLA in healthy donors. The method was immunoSEQ multiplex PCR; TCRdb's version includes in-frame clones alone and lacks a portion of them. In all, the sample yields 100,000 to 150,000 clones. The sample taken for sequencing was PBMCs. These receptors were collected from a woman between 35 and 50 years old in good health and CMV-seropositive. CDR3s include the opening cysteine and the closing phenylalanine or tryptophan. Fields, in order: J gene, V gene, CDR3 protein.

TRBJ2-5 TRBV27 CASSKGLAGGTQYF
TRBJ2-7 TRBV7-2 CASSSTIRGYEQYF
TRBJ2-7 TRBV19 CASSINQGSYEQYF
TRBJ1-6 TRBV28 CASSLLGGGQGLSSYNSPLHF
TRBJ2-1 TRBV15 CATSPQVLSGRRGEQFF
TRBJ1-4 TRBV18 CASSRQGSPNEKLFF
TRBJ2-4 TRBV27 CASSSTAPSGAKNIQYF
TRBJ1-1 TRBV18 CASSPGLLRALEAFF
TRBJ2-6 TRBV28 CASSLFPGGRGGANVLTF
TRBJ2-5 TRBV10-3 CAISDSLAGKETQYF
TRBJ1-5 TRBV6-1 CASRKDRDWNQPQHF
TRBJ1-5 TRBV6-6 CATTEGTNQPQHF
TRBJ1-2 TRBV7-2 CASSLAARQGVWDGYTF
TRBJ2-7 TRBV6-5 CASSYLGVSEQYF
TRBJ2-3 TRBV7-9 CASSPWGSGIDPTDTQYF
TRBJ2-7 TRBV28 CASSAGWRYYEQYF
TRBJ2-7 TRBV5-1 CASSLNNYEQYF
TRBJ2-1 TRBV18 CASSPPLNEQFF
TRBJ2-3 TRBV5-6 CASSFGTGGTDTQYF
TRBJ2-7 TRBV7-6 CASSLAPPGQGAKEQYF
TRBJ1-3 TRBV7-9 CASSLPGNTIYF
TRBJ1-6 TRBV27 CASKSPGSPLHF
TRBJ2-7 TRBV6-5 CASSLTSGRFSEQYF
TRBJ2-3 TRBV6-6 CASFYADTQYF
TRBJ2-5 TRBV5-4 CASGQGTETQYF
TRBJ2-3 TRBV7-9 CASSPHVVMPGTDTQYF
TRBJ2-1 TRBV9 CASTSGGGGEQFF
TRBJ1-1 TRBV27 CASRDTGGGTEAFF
TRBJ1-2 TRBV15 CATSRDQGLGPYDGYTF
TRBJ1-5 TRBV19 CASTRERNQPQHF
TRBJ1-4 TRBV15 CATSRDLATNEKLFF
TRBJ2-3 TRBV9 CASSGGLAGGTDTQYF
TRBJ2-3 TRBV11-2 CASSSPGLATDTQYF